This T cell receptor (beta chain) was captured in a study of beta chain features in type 1 diabetes. Study conclusions and caveats: The study left unresolved whether HLA type influences TCRB rearrangement.

V shed 5 bases and J shed 5 bases, with 19 bases lying between them. Looked up from germline, CDR1 is SEHNR and CDR2 is FQNEAQ (reference sequence). This CDR3 is built from 15 residues. This clone was seen only a few times. Its antigen is unknown. Expressed TCRB transcripts were sequenced, since all the RNA that had been isolated was reverse transcribed. Reads for stem cell-like memory T cell samples averaged roughly 950,000. The assay was immunoSEQ multiplex PCR, and TCRdb's table has in-frame clones only and misses some. This table holds under 90,000 clones, about 32% found once. Material: stem cell memory CD4+ T cells from blood. This TCR was recovered from a woman under 30 in good health. J is TRBJ2-7 and V is TRBV7-9; maybe TRBD1 (6 bases). CDR3 amino acids: CASSPVGVRGNEQYF. CDR3 nucleotides: TGTGCCAGCAGCCCCGTAGGTGTCAGGGGCAACGAGCAGTACTTC.